This TCR beta chain comes out of a study of human T cells and chemical hapten exposure. Background on the study: Diphenylcyclopropenone doses were given weekly to the scalps of patients across the approximately 24-week study.

This clonotype was counted at least ten times. Its antigen is not known. Broader study findings: Patch test score was positively correlated with the counts of TCRs that had expanded at PT1.

As to time point: pre-sensitization, week 0. Noted treatment: therapeutic diphenylcyclopropenone sensitization with weekly scalp DPC. Patches went on only after blood had been drawn each time. V shed 7 bases and J shed 9 bases, with 22 bases lying between them. The CDR3 extends over 15 amino acids. TCRdb re-derived calls from the RACE reads in MiXCR, one entry per CDR3 protein. The sample includes around 380,000 distinct CDR3 sequences, around 5.5% of them seen just once. The gene calls are TRBV12-3 or TRBV12-4 and TRBJ2-1; D gene ambiguous. The sequence was obtained from a woman aged 18-29 years with alopecia areata. Some clones in this sample may be carry-over from other donors' samples. This specimen consisted of whole blood, obtained in connection with sensitization to the hapten diphenylcyclopropenone (DPC). CDR3 loop: CASIQDRAYIAEQFF. For the CDR3, the DNA is TGTGCCAGCATCCAAGATCGGGCCTATATCGCTGAGCAGTTCTTC.